Shown below are 4 T cell receptor beta chains from a single sample sequenced in a study of T cell changes during pregnancy in multiple sclerosis. Some clones are missing from TCRdb's copy, which holds only in-frame ones; the method was immunoSEQ multiplex PCR. Here the sample spans 60,000 to 70,000 clones, 90% to 95% being singletons. The sample in question was peripheral blood, obtained in the third trimester of pregnancy. The source is a female donor in good health, enrolled as a control in a pregnancy study.

This clone occurred once. The rearrangement uses TRBV14 and TRBJ2-1; D is ambiguous. Trimming took 4 bases from V and 3 from J, leaving 13 bases between them. CDR1 and CDR2 from the germline V gene are SGHDN and FVKESK. The CDR3 contains 15 residues. CDR3 in DNA: TGTGCCAGCAGCCCTCCAGAACGATACTACAATGAGCAGTTCTTC. As protein: CASSPPERYYNEQFF. Together with reference TRBV14 and TRBJ2-1, the CDR3 gives the full variable domain: EAGVTQFPSHSVIEKGQTVTLRCDPISGHDNLYWYRRVMGKEIKFLLHFVKESKQDESGMPNNRFLAERTGGTYSTLKVQPAELEDSGVYFCASSPPERYYNEQFFGPGTRLTVL.

The sample holds a few counts of this clone. The V and J genes are TRBV6-4 and TRBJ2-2; no clear D gene. Germline V CDR1 and CDR2: MRHNA, SNTAGT. The CDR3 is 15 amino acids. Between the trimmed V and J ends, which lost 0 bases and 0 bases, there was a span of 5 bases. CDR3 in DNA: TGTGCCAGCAGTGACTCTCAATCGAACACCGGGGAGCTGTTTTTT. Encoded protein: CASSDSQSNTGELFF.

The gene calls are TRBV19 and TRBJ1-3; D gene ambiguous. The CDR3 length is 13 residues. Germline V gene sequence: CDR1 LNHDA, CDR2 SQIVND (reference sequence). The V end lost 6 bases, the J end lost 0 bases, and 6 bases lay between the germline ends. The CDR3 region is CASRLSSGNTIYF. Written as DNA, the CDR3 is TGTGCCAGTAGGCTGAGCTCTGGAAACACCATATATTTT.

The chain carries TRBV27 and TRBJ2-1, with TRBD2 matching over 11 bases. V was pared by 6 bases and J by 7 bases, with 5 bases of the junction left unmatched. The CDR3 extends over 14 amino acids. Germline CDR1 is MNHEY and CDR2 is SMNVEV (reference sequence). In DNA form, the CDR3 reads TGTGCCAGCAGGTCACTAGCGGGAGTTAATGAGCAGTTCTTC. Amino acid sequence: CASRSLAGVNEQFF.